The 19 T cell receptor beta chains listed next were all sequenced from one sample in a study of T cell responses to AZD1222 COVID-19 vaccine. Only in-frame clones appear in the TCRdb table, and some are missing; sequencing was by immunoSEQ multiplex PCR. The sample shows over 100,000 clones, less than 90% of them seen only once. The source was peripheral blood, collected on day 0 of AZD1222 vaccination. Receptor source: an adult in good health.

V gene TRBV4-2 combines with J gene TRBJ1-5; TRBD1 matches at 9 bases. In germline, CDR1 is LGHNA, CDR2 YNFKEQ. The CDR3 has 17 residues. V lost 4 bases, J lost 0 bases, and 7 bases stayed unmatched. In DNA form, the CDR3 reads TGTGCCAGCAGCCCCCGGACAGGGGCGATTAGCAATCAGCCCCAGCATTTT. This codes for CASSPRTGAISNQPQHF.

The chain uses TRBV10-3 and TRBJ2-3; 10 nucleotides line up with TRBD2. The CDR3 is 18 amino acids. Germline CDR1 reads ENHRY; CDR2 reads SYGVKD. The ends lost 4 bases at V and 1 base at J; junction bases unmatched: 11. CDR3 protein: CAISGLAGGPRGTDTQYF. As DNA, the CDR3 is TGTGCCATCAGTGGTTTAGCGGGAGGCCCAAGGGGCACAGATACGCAGTATTTT.

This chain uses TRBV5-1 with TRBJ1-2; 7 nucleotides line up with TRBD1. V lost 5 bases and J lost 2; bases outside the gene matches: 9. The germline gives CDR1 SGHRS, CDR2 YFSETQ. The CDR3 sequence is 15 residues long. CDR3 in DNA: TGCGCCAGCAGTTCTACGACAGGGATGAACTATGGCTACACCTTC. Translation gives CASSSTTGMNYGYTF.

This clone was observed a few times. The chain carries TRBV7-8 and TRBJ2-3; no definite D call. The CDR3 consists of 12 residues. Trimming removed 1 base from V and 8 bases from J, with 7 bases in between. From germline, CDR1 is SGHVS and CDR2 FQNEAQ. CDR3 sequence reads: CASSLDGGTQYF. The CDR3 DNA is TGTGCCAGCAGCTTAGACGGCGGTACGCAGTATTTT. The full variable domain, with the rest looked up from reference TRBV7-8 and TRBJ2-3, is GAGVSQSPRYKVAKRGQDVALRCDPISGHVSLFWYQQALGQGPEFLTYFQNEAQLDKSGLPSDRFFAERPEGSVSTLKIQRTQQEDSAVYLCASSLDGGTQYFGPGTRLTVL.

CDR3 nucleotides: TGTGCCAGCAGCTTAAACAGGGCTACCGGGGAGCTGTTTTTT. Its protein is CASSLNRATGELFF. The V call is TRBV7-2, the J call TRBJ2-2, with D maybe TRBD1 (6 bases). CDR3 length: 14 amino acids. Trimming took off 2 bases at V and 5 bases at J, with 9 bases between the two ends. Germline V lookup: CDR1 SGHTA, CDR2 FQGNSA.

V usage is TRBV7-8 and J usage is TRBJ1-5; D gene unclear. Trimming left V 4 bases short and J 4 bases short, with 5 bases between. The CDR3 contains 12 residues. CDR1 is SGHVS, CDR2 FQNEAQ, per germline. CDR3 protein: CASSSYNQPQHF. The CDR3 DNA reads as TGTGCCAGCAGCTCCTATAATCAGCCCCAGCATTTT.

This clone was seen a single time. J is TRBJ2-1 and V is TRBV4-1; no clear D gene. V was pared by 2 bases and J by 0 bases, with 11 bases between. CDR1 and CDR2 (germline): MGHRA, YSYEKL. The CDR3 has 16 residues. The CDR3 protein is CASSQPVGSSYNEQFF. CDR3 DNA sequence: TGCGCCAGCAGCCAACCGGTCGGTAGCTCCTACAATGAGCAGTTCTTC.

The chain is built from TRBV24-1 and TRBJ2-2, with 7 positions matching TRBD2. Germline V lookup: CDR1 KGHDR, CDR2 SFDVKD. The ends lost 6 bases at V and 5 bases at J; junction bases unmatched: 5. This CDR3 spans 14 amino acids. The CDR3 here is CATSPGGRTGELFF. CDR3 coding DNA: TGTGCCACCAGTCCGGGAGGAAGGACCGGGGAGCTGTTTTTT.

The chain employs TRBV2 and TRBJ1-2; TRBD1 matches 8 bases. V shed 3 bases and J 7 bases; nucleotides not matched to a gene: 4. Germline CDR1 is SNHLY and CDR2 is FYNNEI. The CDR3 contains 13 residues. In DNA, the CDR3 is TGTGCCAGCAGTGACCAGGGGGCAAGTGGCTACACCTTC. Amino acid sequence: CASSDQGASGYTF.

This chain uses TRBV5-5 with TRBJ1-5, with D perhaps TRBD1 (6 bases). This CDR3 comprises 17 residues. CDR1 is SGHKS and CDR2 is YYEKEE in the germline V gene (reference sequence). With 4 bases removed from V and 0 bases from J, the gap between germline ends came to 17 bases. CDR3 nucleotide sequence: TGTGCCAGCAGCATGCGTCACGGGACAAATAGCAATCAGCCCCAGCATTTT. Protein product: CASSMRHGTNSNQPQHF. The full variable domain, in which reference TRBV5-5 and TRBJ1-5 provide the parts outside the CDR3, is DAGVTQSPTHLIKTRGQQVTLRCSPISGHKSVSWYQQVLGQGPQFIFQYYEKEERGRGNFPDRFSARQFPNYSSELNVNALLLGDSALYLCASSMRHGTNSNQPQHFGDGTRLSIL.

Here the CDR3 DNA reads TGTGCCAGCAGCCCCTCCGGGGGGGCCTACGAGCAGTACTTC. This codes for CASSPSGGAYEQYF. The rearrangement links TRBV7-2 to TRBJ2-7; 8 bases line up with TRBD2. CDR3 size: 14 residues. V was pared by 5 bases and J by 2 bases, with 5 bases of the junction left unmatched. Germline lookup yields CDR1 SGHTA and CDR2 FQGNSA.

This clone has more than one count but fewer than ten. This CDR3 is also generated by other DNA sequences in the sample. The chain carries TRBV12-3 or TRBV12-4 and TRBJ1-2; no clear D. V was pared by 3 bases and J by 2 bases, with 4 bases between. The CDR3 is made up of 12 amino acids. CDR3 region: CASSLGNYGYTF. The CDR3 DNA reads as TGTGCCAGCAGTTTGGGGAACTATGGCTACACCTTC.

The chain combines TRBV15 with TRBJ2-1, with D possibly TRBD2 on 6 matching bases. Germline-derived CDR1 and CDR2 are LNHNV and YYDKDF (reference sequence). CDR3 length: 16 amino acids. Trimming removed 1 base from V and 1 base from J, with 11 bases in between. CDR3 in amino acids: CATSRGRGGSYNEQFF. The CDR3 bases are TGTGCCACCAGCAGAGGGAGGGGCGGTTCCTACAATGAGCAGTTCTTC.

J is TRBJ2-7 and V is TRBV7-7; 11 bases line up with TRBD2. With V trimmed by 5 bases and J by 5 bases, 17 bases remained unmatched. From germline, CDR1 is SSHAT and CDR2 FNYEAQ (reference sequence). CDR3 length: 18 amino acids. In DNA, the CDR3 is TGTGCCAGCAGCCCTTCCCTAGCGGGGGGCCCTACGACCGACGAGCAGTACGTC. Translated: CASSPSLAGGPTTDEQYV.

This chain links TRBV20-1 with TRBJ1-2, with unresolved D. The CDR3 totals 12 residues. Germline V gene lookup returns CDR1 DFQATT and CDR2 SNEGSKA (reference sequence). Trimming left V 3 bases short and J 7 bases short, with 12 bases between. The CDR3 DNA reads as TGCAGTGCTAGTCATAGCGTTGCTGGCTACACCTTC. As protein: CSASHSVAGYTF.

In nucleotides, the CDR3 is TGTGCCAGCAGCAAAGAGGGTCTTAGCAATCAGCCCCAGCATTTT. Its protein product is CASSKEGLSNQPQHF. This chain connects TRBV7-9 to TRBJ1-5; D is unclear. Germline V gene data show CDR1 as SEHNR and CDR2 as FQNEAQ (reference sequence). V was trimmed by 5 bases and J by 0 bases, leaving 11 bases between them. This CDR3 has 15 amino acids.

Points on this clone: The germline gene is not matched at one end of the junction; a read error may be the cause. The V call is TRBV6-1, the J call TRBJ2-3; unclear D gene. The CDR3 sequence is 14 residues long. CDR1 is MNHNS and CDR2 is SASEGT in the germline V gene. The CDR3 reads CASIELLGPDTQYF. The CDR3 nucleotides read TGTGCCAGCATTGAACTACTGGGTCCAGATACGCAGTATTTT.

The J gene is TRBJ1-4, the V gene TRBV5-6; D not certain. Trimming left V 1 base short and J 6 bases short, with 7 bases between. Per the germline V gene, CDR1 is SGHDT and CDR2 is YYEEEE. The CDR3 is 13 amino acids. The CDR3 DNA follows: TGTGCCAGCAGCTTGTGGCCGGATGAAAAACTGTTTTTT. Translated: CASSLWPDEKLFF.

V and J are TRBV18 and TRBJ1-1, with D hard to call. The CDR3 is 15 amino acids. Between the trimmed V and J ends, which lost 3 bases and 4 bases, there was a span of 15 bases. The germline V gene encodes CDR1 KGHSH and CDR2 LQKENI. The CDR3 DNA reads TGTGCCAGCTCACCTCAGTCGGGGTCCGGCACTGAAGCTTTCTTT. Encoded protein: CASSPQSGSGTEAFF.